This is a list of T cell receptor beta chains from one sample in a study of shared clonotypes between healthy human individuals. Generated by immunoSEQ multiplex PCR, the TCRdb table keeps only in-frame clones and is missing some. This table holds roughly 2.6 million clones, more than 90% found once. The sequenced sample was naive CD4+ T cells sorted from blood. These receptors originate from a man between 18 and 35 years old in good health. CDR3s include the opening cysteine and the closing phenylalanine or tryptophan. Each record gives: V gene, clone size, D gene, J gene, CDR3 DNA, CDR3 protein. D genes are given only for firm matches. Size values are once, few and many counts, or a class for expanded clones, and some rows have none.

v_gene: TRBV11-2; abundance: .; d_gene: TRBD2; j_gene: TRBJ2-7; CDR3nt: TGTGCCAGCAGCAACTGGGGACTAGCGAAGGACGAGCAGTACTTC; CDR3aa: CASSNWGLAKDEQYF
v_gene: TRBV2; abundance: .; d_gene: .; j_gene: TRBJ1-4; CDR3nt: TGTGCCAGCAGTGAAGGGGGCAGGGAAAAACTGTTTTTT; CDR3aa: CASSEGGREKLFF
v_gene: TRBV10-3; abundance: .; d_gene: .; j_gene: TRBJ2-6; CDR3nt: TGTGCCATCAGTGAGTCGACAGGAAGTGCTGGGGCCAACGTCCTGACTTTC; CDR3aa: CAISESTGSAGANVLTF
v_gene: TRBV19; abundance: .; d_gene: TRBD1; j_gene: TRBJ1-6; CDR3nt: TGTGCCAGTAAAGGGACAGACACTTCACCCCTCCACTTT; CDR3aa: CASKGTDTSPLHF
v_gene: TRBV10-3; abundance: few; d_gene: TRBD1; j_gene: TRBJ1-5; CDR3nt: TGTGCCATCAGTGAAGGGACAGGTAATCAGCCCCAGCATTTT; CDR3aa: CAISEGTGNQPQHF
v_gene: TRBV18; abundance: .; d_gene: TRBD2; j_gene: TRBJ2-1; CDR3nt: TGTGCCAGCTCACCCCCGGGACTAGCGCAAGGTGAGCAGTTCTTC; CDR3aa: CASSPPGLAQGEQFF
v_gene: TRBV11-2; abundance: .; d_gene: .; j_gene: TRBJ1-1; CDR3nt: TGTGCCAGCAGCTTATCTGACAGGAACACTGAAGCTTTCTTT; CDR3aa: CASSLSDRNTEAFF
v_gene: TRBV4-1; abundance: .; d_gene: .; j_gene: TRBJ1-1; CDR3nt: TGCGCCAGCAGCCAAGACAGCTCTTCTCATATGAACACTGAAGCTTTCTTT; CDR3aa: CASSQDSSSHMNTEAFF
v_gene: TRBV5-1; abundance: .; d_gene: TRBD2; j_gene: TRBJ2-2; CDR3nt: TGCGCCAGCAGCTTGACTAGCGGGGTTACCGGGGAGCTGTTTTTT; CDR3aa: CASSLTSGVTGELFF
v_gene: TRBV19; abundance: .; d_gene: .; j_gene: TRBJ1-2; CDR3nt: TGTGCCAGTCGAATTCAGGCAGGGTCCTTCTATGGCTACACCTTC; CDR3aa: CASRIQAGSFYGYTF
v_gene: TRBV7-9; abundance: .; d_gene: .; j_gene: TRBJ2-3; CDR3nt: TGTGCCAGCAGCTTATATGGCAGGGAAGGCACAGATACGCAGTATTTT; CDR3aa: CASSLYGREGTDTQYF
v_gene: TRBV7-2; abundance: .; d_gene: .; j_gene: TRBJ2-3; CDR3nt: TGTGCCAGCAGCTTAATGGTGGCCACAGATACGCAGTATTTT; CDR3aa: CASSLMVATDTQYF
v_gene: TRBV4-1; abundance: .; d_gene: TRBD2; j_gene: TRBJ2-3; CDR3nt: TGCGCCAGCAGCCAAGACCCACGGACTAGCGGCGGTCTAGATACGCAGTATTTT; CDR3aa: CASSQDPRTSGGLDTQYF
v_gene: TRBV2; abundance: .; d_gene: .; j_gene: TRBJ2-5; CDR3nt: TGTGCCAGCAGTACGGAACAAGAGACCCAGTACTTC; CDR3aa: CASSTEQETQYF
v_gene: TRBV12-1; abundance: .; d_gene: .; j_gene: TRBJ2-1; CDR3nt: TGTGCCAGCTGGACAGTCCTAACCCACAATGAGCAGTTCTTC; CDR3aa: CASWTVLTHNEQFF
v_gene: TRBV29-1; abundance: .; d_gene: .; j_gene: TRBJ1-4; CDR3nt: TGCAGCGTTCCTGGGCCGGGATTAGGGACTAATGAAAAACTGTTTTTT; CDR3aa: CSVPGPGLGTNEKLFF
v_gene: TRBV7-2; abundance: .; d_gene: TRBD2; j_gene: TRBJ2-5; CDR3nt: TGTGCCAGCAGCGCCAAACTAGCGGGGGTAAAAGAGACCCAGTACTTC; CDR3aa: CASSAKLAGVKETQYF
v_gene: TRBV28; abundance: once; d_gene: .; j_gene: TRBJ2-1; CDR3nt: TGTGCCAGCAGTGGACGGGGGGCAAGCTCCTACAATGAGCAGTTCTTC; CDR3aa: CASSGRGASSYNEQFF
v_gene: TRBV5-5; abundance: .; d_gene: .; j_gene: TRBJ2-3; CDR3nt: TGTGCCAGCAGCTTGGTAGGCAACACAGATACGCAGTATTTT; CDR3aa: CASSLVGNTDTQYF
v_gene: TRBV30; abundance: .; d_gene: TRBD1; j_gene: TRBJ1-2; CDR3nt: TGTGCCTGTGAAGCCGGGACAGGGACTGGCTACACCTTC; CDR3aa: CACEAGTGTGYTF
v_gene: TRBV15; abundance: .; d_gene: TRBD1; j_gene: TRBJ1-2; CDR3nt: TGTGCCACCAGCGGCAGGGACAGTCTAAACTATGGCTACACCTTC; CDR3aa: CATSGRDSLNYGYTF
v_gene: TRBV30; abundance: .; d_gene: .; j_gene: TRBJ2-1; CDR3nt: TGTGCCTGGGGGGCCGGTAGGAAAAATGAGCAGTTCTTC; CDR3aa: CAWGAGRKNEQFF
v_gene: TRBV7-2; abundance: .; d_gene: TRBD1; j_gene: TRBJ1-6; CDR3nt: TGTGCCAGCAGCTTAGTGTCAGGGGGTAGCAGTGTAGCACCCCTCCACTTT; CDR3aa: CASSLVSGGSSVAPLHF
v_gene: TRBV6-4; abundance: .; d_gene: .; j_gene: TRBJ1-5; CDR3nt: TGTGCCAGCAGTGAAGCCTGGGATCAGCCCCAGCATTTT; CDR3aa: CASSEAWDQPQHF
v_gene: TRBV7-2; abundance: .; d_gene: TRBD1; j_gene: TRBJ2-2; CDR3nt: TGTGCCAGCAACCGGGACAGGGGGACCGGGGAGCTGTTTTTT; CDR3aa: CASNRDRGTGELFF
v_gene: TRBV10-3; abundance: .; d_gene: .; j_gene: TRBJ1-5; CDR3nt: TGTGCCATCAGTGCGACAGATTATAGCAATCAGCCCCAACATTTT; CDR3aa: CAISATDYSNQPQHF
v_gene: TRBV7-9; abundance: .; d_gene: TRBD1; j_gene: TRBJ1-2; CDR3nt: TGTGCCAGCAGCTTGACAGGGAGCTATGGCTACACCTTC; CDR3aa: CASSLTGSYGYTF
v_gene: TRBV15; abundance: .; d_gene: TRBD1; j_gene: TRBJ2-7; CDR3nt: TGTGCCACCAGCAGAGACTCCGGGACAGCCTACGAGCAGTACTTC; CDR3aa: CATSRDSGTAYEQYF
v_gene: TRBV5-1; abundance: .; d_gene: TRBD1; j_gene: TRBJ2-2; CDR3nt: TGCGCCAGCAGCTACAAACAGGGGACGAACACCGGGGAGCTGTTTTTT; CDR3aa: CASSYKQGTNTGELFF
v_gene: TRBV7-2; abundance: .; d_gene: TRBD2; j_gene: TRBJ2-7; CDR3nt: TGTGCCAGCAGCTTAGTTAGACTAGCAAGCGAGCAGTACTTC; CDR3aa: CASSLVRLASEQYF
v_gene: TRBV7-9; abundance: .; d_gene: TRBD1; j_gene: TRBJ2-2; CDR3nt: TGTGCCAGCAGTAGACCGGGACAGGGGGTCACCGGGGAGCTGTTTTTT; CDR3aa: CASSRPGQGVTGELFF